The 11 T cell receptor beta chains listed next were all sequenced from one sample in a study of technical replicates of blood from a few donors. Assay used: immunoSEQ multiplex PCR; TCRdb lists only in-frame clones, some missing. Of 80,000 or so clones in the sample, 90% to 97% are singletons; the top ten hold about 0.2%. Material: T cells isolated from PBMCs. These receptors all come from a human donor in good health.

The J gene is TRBJ1-4, the V gene TRBV6-1, with no clear D. The CDR3 has 17 residues. V lost 4 bases and J 7 bases, leaving 22 bases between the germline ends. The V gene's germline CDR1 is MNHNS and CDR2 SASEGT. The CDR3 is CASSAHSYATEGEKLFF. The CDR3 DNA is TGTGCCAGCAGTGCCCACTCATATGCGACCGAGGGTGAAAAACTGTTTTTT.

A single count supports this clone. The chain joins TRBV7-9 to TRBJ1-5; D might be TRBD1 (6 bases). The CDR3 is 15 amino acids. Germline values: CDR1 SEHNR, CDR2 FQNEAQ (reference sequence). V lost 1 base and J 5 bases, leaving 12 bases between the germline ends. The CDR3 DNA is TGTGCCAGCAGCTTAGACAGGGCGGGCGATCAGCCCCAGCATTTT. This codes for CASSLDRAGDQPQHF.

The V gene is TRBV19, the J gene TRBJ1-1, with D maybe TRBD1 (5 bases). Deletions cut 3 bases from V and 5 bases from J, with 13 bases between. The CDR3 has 14 residues. Germline assignment: CDR1 LNHDA and CDR2 SQIVND (reference sequence). CDR3 sequence: CASSIAGSVTEAFF. The DNA for the CDR3 is TGTGCCAGTAGTATCGCAGGGTCTGTGACTGAAGCTTTCTTT. The whole variable domain, remainder taken from reference TRBV19 and TRBJ1-1, is DGGITQSPKYLFRKEGQNVTLSCEQNLNHDAMYWYRQDPGQGLRLIYYSQIVNDFQKGDIAEGYSVSREKKESFPLTVTSAQKNPTAFYLCASSIAGSVTEAFFGQGTRLTVV.

The rearrangement uses TRBV28 and TRBJ1-5; weak D call: TRBD1 (5 bases). The CDR3 has 10 residues. The V gene lost 5 bases and the J gene lost 11 bases, with 7 bases spanning the gap. Germline CDR1 reads MDHEN; CDR2 reads SYDVKM. CDR3 amino acids: CASSGRAQHF. The DNA for the CDR3 is TGTGCCAGCAGTGGCAGGGCCCAGCATTTT. The entire variable domain, with the rest obtained from reference TRBV28 and TRBJ1-5, is as follows: DVKVTQSSRYLVKRTGEKVFLECVQDMDHENMFWYRQDPGLGLRLIYFSYDVKMKEKGDIPEGYSVSREKKERFSLILESASTNQTSMYLCASSGRAQHFGDGTRLSIL.

The chain uses TRBV30 and TRBJ1-1; D is ambiguous. The CDR3 totals 13 residues. Looked up from germline, CDR1 is GTSNPN and CDR2 is SVGIG (reference sequence). Trimming removed 1 base from V and 3 bases from J, with 9 bases in between. CDR3 in amino acids: CAWSGQPDTEAFF. CDR3 nucleotides: TGTGCCTGGAGTGGACAACCGGACACTGAAGCTTTCTTT. Supplemented by reference TRBV30 and TRBJ1-1, the full variable domain reads SQTIHQWPATLVQPVGSPLSLECTVEGTSNPNLYWYRQAAGRGLQLLFYSVGIGQISSEVPQNLSASRPQDRQFILSSKKLLLSDSGFYLCAWSGQPDTEAFFGQGTRLTVV.

The CDR3 DNA is TGTGCCAGCAGTTGGCTCACCGGGGAGCTGTTTTTT. This translates into CASSWLTGELFF. The V call is TRBV6-1, the J call TRBJ2-2, with D uncertain. This CDR3 is 12 amino acids long. The germline V gene has CDR1 MNHNS and CDR2 SASEGT. The V end was cut by 5 bases, the J end by 4 bases, with 5 bases between.

The V call is TRBV7-9, the J call TRBJ2-7, with TRBD1 identical over 8 bases. The trim removed 5 bases at V and 3 bases at J, leaving 9 bases unmatched. The CDR3 covers 15 residues. Looked up from germline, CDR1 is SEHNR and CDR2 is FQNEAQ (reference sequence). The CDR3 protein is CASSQIRTGNYEQYF. CDR3 DNA: TGTGCCAGCAGCCAAATTCGGACAGGGAACTACGAGCAGTACTTC.

This clone has just one count. This chain joins TRBV6-5 and TRBJ2-7, with TRBD2 matching over 7 bases. The V gene end was trimmed by 6 bases and the J gene end by 3 bases; junction bases not matched to a gene: 5. The CDR3 has 13 amino acids. Germline-derived CDR1 and CDR2 are MNHEY and SVGAGI. Here the CDR3 reads CASSAGASYEQYF. The CDR3 DNA reads TGTGCCAGCAGCGCGGGAGCCAGCTACGAGCAGTACTTC.

The V and J genes are TRBV6-5 and TRBJ2-1; 7 bases align to TRBD1. The CDR3 has 15 amino acids. The junction had 9 bases not matched to a gene; V was cut back by 6 bases and J by 4 bases. From germline, CDR1 is MNHEY and CDR2 SVGAGI. Here the CDR3 reads CASRRGRGSYNEQFF. The CDR3 region has the DNA TGTGCCAGCAGGAGGGGCAGGGGGAGTTACAATGAGCAGTTCTTC.

The gene calls are TRBV5-4 and TRBJ2-1; possible D gene TRBD1, 7 bases. V was cut by 5 bases and J by 2 bases, with 17 bases left in between. Per the germline V gene, CDR1 is SGHNT and CDR2 is YYREEE (reference sequence). There are 16 residues in the CDR3. CDR3 coding DNA: TGTGCCAGCAGGGACTACAGAGACAGGGCCTACAATGAGCAGTTCTTC. Protein product: CASRDYRDRAYNEQFF. The full variable domain, completed using reference TRBV5-4 and TRBJ2-1, is ETGVTQSPTHLIKTRGQQVTLRCSSQSGHNTVSWYQQALGQGPQFIFQYYREEENGRGNFPPRFSGLQFPNYSSELNVNALELDDSALYLCASRDYRDRAYNEQFFGPGTRLTVL.

This chain connects TRBV27 to TRBJ2-7; 11 nucleotides line up with TRBD2. CDR1 and CDR2 (germline): MNHEY, SMNVEV (reference sequence). J lost 2 bases, V lost 7 bases, and 10 bases had no gene match. The CDR3 has 16 residues. The DNA for the CDR3 is TGTGCCAGCAACCCCACCGGGACTAGCGGTGCCTACGAGCAGTACTTC. Its protein product is CASNPTGTSGAYEQYF.